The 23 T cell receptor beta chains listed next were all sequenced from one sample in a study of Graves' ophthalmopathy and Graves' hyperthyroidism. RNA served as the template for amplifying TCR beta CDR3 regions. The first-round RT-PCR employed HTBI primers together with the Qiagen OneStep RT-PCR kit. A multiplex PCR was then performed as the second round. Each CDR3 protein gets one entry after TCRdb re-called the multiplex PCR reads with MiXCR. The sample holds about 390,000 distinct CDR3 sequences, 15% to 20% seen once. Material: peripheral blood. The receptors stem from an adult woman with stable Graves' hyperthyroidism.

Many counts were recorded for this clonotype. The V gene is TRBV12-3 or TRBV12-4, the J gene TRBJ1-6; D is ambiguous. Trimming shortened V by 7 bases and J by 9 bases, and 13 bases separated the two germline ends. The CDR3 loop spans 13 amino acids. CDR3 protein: CASTPRSGSPLHF. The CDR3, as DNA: TGTGCCAGCACTCCAAGGTCGGGTTCACCCCTCCACTTT.

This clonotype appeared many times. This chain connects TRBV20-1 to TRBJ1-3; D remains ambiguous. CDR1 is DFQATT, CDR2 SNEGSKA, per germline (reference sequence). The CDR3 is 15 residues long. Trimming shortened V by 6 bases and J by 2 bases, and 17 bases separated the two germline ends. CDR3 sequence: CSASRTYTTGNTIYF. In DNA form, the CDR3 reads TGCAGTGCCAGCCGGACTTACACGACTGGAAACACCATATATTTT.

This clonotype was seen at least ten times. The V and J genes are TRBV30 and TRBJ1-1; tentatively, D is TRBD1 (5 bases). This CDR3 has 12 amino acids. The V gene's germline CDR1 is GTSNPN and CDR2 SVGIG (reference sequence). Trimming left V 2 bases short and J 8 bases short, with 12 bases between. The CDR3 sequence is CAWSHGGIEAFF. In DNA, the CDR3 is TGTGCCTGGAGTCACGGGGGAATAGAAGCTTTCTTT.

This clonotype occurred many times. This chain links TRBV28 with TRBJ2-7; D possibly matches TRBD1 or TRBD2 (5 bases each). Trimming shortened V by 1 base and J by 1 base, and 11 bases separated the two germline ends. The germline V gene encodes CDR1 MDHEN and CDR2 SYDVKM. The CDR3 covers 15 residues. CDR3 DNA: TGTGCCAGCAGTTTATTGGGGGAATGGTCCTACGAGCAGTACTTC. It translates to CASSLLGEWSYEQYF.

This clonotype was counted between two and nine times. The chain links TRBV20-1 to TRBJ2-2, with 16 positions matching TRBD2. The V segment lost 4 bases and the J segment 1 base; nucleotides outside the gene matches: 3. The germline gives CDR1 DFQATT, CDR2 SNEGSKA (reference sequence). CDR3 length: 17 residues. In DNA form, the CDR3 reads TGCAGTGCTACGGGACTAGCGGGAGGGCGGAACACCGGGGAGCTGTTTTTT. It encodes CSATGLAGGRNTGELFF.

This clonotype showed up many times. CDR3 DNA: TGTGCCAGCAGCCAGGGGTACCGAGGGGCCAACGTCCTGACTTTC. Protein sequence: CASSQGYRGANVLTF. This chain joins TRBV7-9 and TRBJ2-6; the D gene is possibly TRBD1 (6 bases). The CDR3 totals 15 residues. The V gene lost 5 bases and the J gene lost 4 bases, with 12 bases spanning the gap. The germline CDR1 and CDR2 sequences are SEHNR and FQNEAQ (reference sequence).

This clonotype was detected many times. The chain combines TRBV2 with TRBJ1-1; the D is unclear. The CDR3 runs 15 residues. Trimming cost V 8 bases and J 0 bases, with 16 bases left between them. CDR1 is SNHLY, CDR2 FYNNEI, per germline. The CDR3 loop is CASLKGGGMNTEAFF. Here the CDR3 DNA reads TGTGCCAGCCTAAAAGGTGGCGGGATGAACACTGAAGCTTTCTTT.

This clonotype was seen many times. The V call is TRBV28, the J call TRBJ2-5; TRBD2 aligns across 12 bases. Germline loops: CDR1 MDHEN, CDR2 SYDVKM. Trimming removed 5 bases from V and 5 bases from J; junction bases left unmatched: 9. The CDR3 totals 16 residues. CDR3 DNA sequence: TGTGCCAGCAGTCCTCTAGCGGGAGGGTTCCGGGAGACCCAGTACTTC. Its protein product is CASSPLAGGFRETQYF.

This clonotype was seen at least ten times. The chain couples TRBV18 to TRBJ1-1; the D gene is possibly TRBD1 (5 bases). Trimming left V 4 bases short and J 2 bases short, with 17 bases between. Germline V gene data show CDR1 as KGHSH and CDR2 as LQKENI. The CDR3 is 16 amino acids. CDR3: CASSQGVLGTNTEAFF. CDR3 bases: TGTGCCAGCTCACAGGGTGTTCTTGGGACCAACACTGAAGCTTTCTTT.

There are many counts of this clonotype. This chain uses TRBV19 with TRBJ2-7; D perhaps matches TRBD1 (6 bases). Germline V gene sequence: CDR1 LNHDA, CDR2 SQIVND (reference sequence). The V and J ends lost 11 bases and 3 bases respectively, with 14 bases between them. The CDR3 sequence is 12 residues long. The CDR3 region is CAVEDSYYEQYF. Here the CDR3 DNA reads TGTGCCGTGGAGGACAGCTACTACGAGCAGTACTTC.

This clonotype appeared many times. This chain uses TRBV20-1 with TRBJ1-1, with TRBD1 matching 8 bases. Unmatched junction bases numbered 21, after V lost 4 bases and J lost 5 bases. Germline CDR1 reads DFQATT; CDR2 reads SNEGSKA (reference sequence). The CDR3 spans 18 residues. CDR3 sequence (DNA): TGCAGTGCTACCAGAGGGGATGGCAGGGGGCGAGGAGGTACTGAAGCTTTCTTT. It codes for CSATRGDGRGRGGTEAFF.

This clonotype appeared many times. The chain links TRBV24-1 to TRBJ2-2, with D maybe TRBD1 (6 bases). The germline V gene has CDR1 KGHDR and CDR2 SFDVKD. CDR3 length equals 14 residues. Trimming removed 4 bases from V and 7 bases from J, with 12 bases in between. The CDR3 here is CATSDPTGFGELFF. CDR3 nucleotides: TGTGCCACCAGTGACCCGACAGGCTTCGGGGAGCTGTTTTTT.

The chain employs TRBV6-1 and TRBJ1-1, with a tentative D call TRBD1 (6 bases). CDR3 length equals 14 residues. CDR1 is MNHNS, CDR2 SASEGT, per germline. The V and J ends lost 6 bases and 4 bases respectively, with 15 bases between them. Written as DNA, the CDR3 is TGTGCCAGCAGCCTCCCTGGGACACCCACTGAAGCTTTCTTT. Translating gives CASSLPGTPTEAFF.

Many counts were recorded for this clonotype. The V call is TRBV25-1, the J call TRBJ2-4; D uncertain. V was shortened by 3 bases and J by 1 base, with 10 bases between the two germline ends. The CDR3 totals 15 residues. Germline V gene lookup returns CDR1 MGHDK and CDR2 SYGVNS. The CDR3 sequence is CASSDDGWAKNIQYF. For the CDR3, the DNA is TGTGCCAGCAGTGATGATGGGTGGGCCAAAAACATTCAGTACTTC.

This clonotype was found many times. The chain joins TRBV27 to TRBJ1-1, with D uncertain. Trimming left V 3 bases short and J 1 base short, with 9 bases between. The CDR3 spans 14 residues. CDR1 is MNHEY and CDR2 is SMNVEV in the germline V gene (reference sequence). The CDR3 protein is CASSFGTKNTEAFF. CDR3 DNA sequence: TGTGCCAGCAGTTTTGGCACGAAGAACACTGAAGCTTTCTTT.

CDR3 residues: CASRRESYNEQFF. CDR3 bases: TGTGCCAGTAGACGGGAGTCCTACAATGAGCAGTTCTTC. This chain connects TRBV19 to TRBJ2-1; the D gene is possibly TRBD2 (6 bases). V dropped 6 bases and J dropped 1 base, with 7 bases sitting between them. Germline values: CDR1 LNHDA, CDR2 SQIVND (reference sequence). There are 13 residues in the CDR3.

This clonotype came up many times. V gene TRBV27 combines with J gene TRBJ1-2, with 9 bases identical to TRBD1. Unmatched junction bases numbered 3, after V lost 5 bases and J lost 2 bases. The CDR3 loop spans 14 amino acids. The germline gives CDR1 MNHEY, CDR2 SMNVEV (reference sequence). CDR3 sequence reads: CASSPQGANYGYTF. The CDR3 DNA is TGTGCCAGCAGTCCACAGGGGGCAAACTATGGCTACACCTTC.

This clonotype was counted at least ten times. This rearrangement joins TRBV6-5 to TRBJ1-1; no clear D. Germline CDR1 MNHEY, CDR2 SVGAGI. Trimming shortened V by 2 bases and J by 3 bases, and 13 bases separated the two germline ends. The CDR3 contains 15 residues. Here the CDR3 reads CASSYPRSKDTEAFF. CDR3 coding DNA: TGTGCCAGCAGTTACCCCCGAAGTAAGGACACTGAAGCTTTCTTT.

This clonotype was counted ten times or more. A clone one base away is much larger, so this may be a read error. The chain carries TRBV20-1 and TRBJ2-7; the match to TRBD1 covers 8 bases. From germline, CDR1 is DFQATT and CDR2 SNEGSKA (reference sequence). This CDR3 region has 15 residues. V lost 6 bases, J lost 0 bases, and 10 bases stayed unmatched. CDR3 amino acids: CSATYRGANSYEQYF. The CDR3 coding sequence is TGCAGTGCGACTTACAGGGGGGCCAACTCCTACGAGCAGTACTTC.

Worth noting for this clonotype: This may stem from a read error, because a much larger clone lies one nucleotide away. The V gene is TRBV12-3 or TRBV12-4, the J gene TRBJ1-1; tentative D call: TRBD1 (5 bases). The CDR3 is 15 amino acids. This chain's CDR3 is CASSLALQGPPEASF. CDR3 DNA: TGTGCCAGCAGTTTAGCGCTTCAGGGTCCCCCTGAAGCTTCCTTT.

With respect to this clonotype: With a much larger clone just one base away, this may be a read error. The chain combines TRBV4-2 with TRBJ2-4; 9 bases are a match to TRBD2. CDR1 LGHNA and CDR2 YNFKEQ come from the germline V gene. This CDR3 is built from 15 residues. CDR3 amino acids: CASSQNSGSLDIKYF. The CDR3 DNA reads TGTGCCAGCAGCCAGAATAGCGGGAGCTTGGACATTAAGTACTTC.

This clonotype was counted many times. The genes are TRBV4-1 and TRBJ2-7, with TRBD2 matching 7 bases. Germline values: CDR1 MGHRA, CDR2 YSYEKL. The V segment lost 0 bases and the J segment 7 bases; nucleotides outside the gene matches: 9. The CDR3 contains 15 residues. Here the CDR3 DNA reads TGCGCCAGCAGCCAAGATTATCGGGGGGAGTGGGAGCAGTACTTC. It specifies CASSQDYRGEWEQYF.

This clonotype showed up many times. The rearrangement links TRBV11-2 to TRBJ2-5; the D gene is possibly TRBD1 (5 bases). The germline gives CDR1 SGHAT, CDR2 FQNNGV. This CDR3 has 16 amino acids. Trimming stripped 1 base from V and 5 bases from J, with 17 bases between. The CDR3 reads CASSLATFRVQETQYF. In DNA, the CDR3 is TGTGCCAGCAGCTTAGCAACATTCAGGGTTCAGGAGACCCAGTACTTC.